This T cell receptor (beta chain) was observed in a study of cytomegalovirus exposure and HLA in healthy donors. The study's findings and limits: A later analysis showed that HLA-associated TCR beta chains had undergone more clonal expansion than equally common others. Roughly 170 TCR beta chains were listed as cytomegalovirus-associated. Versus the approximately 700-donor mean, an Asian-associated ancestry cluster reportedly showed fewer N-insertions in a later analysis.

The CDR3 contains 15 residues. CDR1 and CDR2 from the germline V gene are SGHRS and YFSETQ. In regard to this clone: Its specificity is unknown. A junction end diverges from the germline sequence, so it may reflect a read error.

This PCR relied on a set of 60 Vbeta primers and 13 Jbeta primers. As handled by the study authors: Per a later analysis, the number of unique TCR beta chains was approximately 80 million, of which around 9.9 million were shared. Assay used: immunoSEQ multiplex PCR; TCRdb lists only in-frame clones, some missing. The DNA was the basis for D and trimming; V, J and clone size are from that table. The sample data list roughly 120,000 clones. Sample: PBMCs. This chain uses TRBV5-1 with TRBJ1-1, with D perhaps TRBD1 (6 bases). The sequence derives from a man in his forties in good health and CMV-seropositive. CDR3 region: CASSLEGHLNIEAFF. The CDR3 DNA reads as TGCGCCAGCAGCTTGGAGGGACACTTGAACATTGAAGCTTTCTTT.